These 26 T cell receptor beta chains were sequenced from one sample in a study of CD8 T cells in ankylosing spondylitis. TCRdb recomputed calls from the 5' RACE reads with MiXCR, one row per CDR3 protein. The sample carries a few hundred thousand distinct CDR3 sequences, around 10% recorded once. The source material was blood, either unsorted or a sorted T cell fraction (not recorded which). The receptors were sampled from a male donor with ankylosing spondylitis or in good health (not recorded which).

This clonotype was observed many times. This rearrangement joins TRBV24-1 to TRBJ2-1, with 10 nucleotides matching TRBD2. V shed 4 bases and J 4 bases; nucleotides not matched to a gene: 6. Germline V gives CDR1 KGHDR, CDR2 SFDVKD. The CDR3 loop spans 16 amino acids. The CDR3: CATSDPSGGDYNEQFF. The CDR3 DNA is TGTGCCACCAGTGACCCGAGCGGGGGGGATTACAATGAGCAGTTCTTC.

Many counts were recorded for this clonotype. The J gene is TRBJ2-7, the V gene TRBV5-1, with unresolved D. The germline CDR1 and CDR2 sequences are SGHRS and YFSETQ. V was cut by 4 bases and J by 0 bases, with 11 bases left in between. The CDR3 totals 14 residues. The CDR3 here is CASSLEPSSYEQYF. CDR3 sequence (DNA): TGCGCCAGCAGCCTCGAACCGAGCTCCTACGAGCAGTACTTC.

This clonotype was seen ten or more times. This chain joins TRBV4-1 and TRBJ2-3; D not resolved. The V end was cut by 1 base, the J end by 6 bases, with 17 bases between. This CDR3 spans 16 amino acids. Germline CDR1 is MGHRA and CDR2 is YSYEKL. The CDR3 nucleotides read TGCGCCAGCAGCCAAGGGCCCCCATTGGGCGCGGATACGCAGTATTTT. This encodes CASSQGPPLGADTQYF.

The chain employs TRBV12-3 or TRBV12-4 and TRBJ2-5; D perhaps matches TRBD1 (5 bases). With 4 bases removed from V and 2 bases from J, the gap between germline ends came to 17 bases. This CDR3 comprises 16 residues. DNA for the CDR3: TGTGCCAGCAGTTCCTACTGGCTCACAGGACAAGAGACCCAGTACTTC. It is translated as CASSSYWLTGQETQYF.

There are many counts of this clonotype. The rearrangement uses TRBV27 and TRBJ1-5; D is unresolved. The CDR3 is 15 residues long. The V and J ends lost 5 bases and 0 bases respectively, with 11 bases between them. Germline V gene lookup returns CDR1 MNHEY and CDR2 SMNVEV (reference sequence). CDR3 residues: CASSGWANSNQPQHF. Here the CDR3 DNA reads TGTGCCAGCAGTGGGTGGGCTAATAGCAATCAGCCCCAGCATTTT.

This clonotype was counted ten times or more. V gene TRBV20-1 combines with J gene TRBJ1-2; D remains unclear. Trimming took off 0 bases at V and 4 bases at J, with 6 bases between the two ends. Germline V gene data show CDR1 as DFQATT and CDR2 as SNEGSKA (reference sequence). There are 12 residues in the CDR3. The CDR3 spells CSARDTSYGYTF. CDR3 DNA: TGCAGTGCTAGAGATACAAGCTATGGCTACACCTTC.

This clonotype has at least ten counts. This chain uses TRBV5-1 with TRBJ2-3; 7 bases line up with TRBD2. The germline V gene has CDR1 SGHRS and CDR2 YFSETQ. The J segment lost 1 base and the V segment lost 4 bases, leaving 6 bases of the junction unmatched. This CDR3 contains 15 residues. The CDR3 sequence is CASSAPGGGTDTQYF. The CDR3 DNA sequence: TGCGCCAGCAGCGCCCCGGGGGGAGGCACAGATACGCAGTATTTT. Full variable domain (missing parts from reference TRBV5-1 and TRBJ2-3): KAGVTQTPRYLIKTRGQQVTLSCSPISGHRSVSWYQQTPGQGLQFLFEYFSETQRNKGNFPGRFSGRQFSNSRSEMNVSTLELGDSALYLCASSAPGGGTDTQYFGPGTRLTVL.

This clonotype was counted many times. The chain is built from TRBV6-5 and TRBJ2-7; 9 positions agree with TRBD1. The germline CDR1 and CDR2 sequences are MNHEY and SVGAGI. The CDR3 runs to 15 residues. With V trimmed by 2 bases and J by 2 bases, 4 bases remained unmatched. The CDR3 coding sequence is TGTGCCAGCAGTTACCAGGGACAGGGCACCTACGAGCAGTACTTC. It is translated as CASSYQGQGTYEQYF.

The rearrangement joins TRBV5-5 to TRBJ1-6; D call uncertain. The CDR3 runs to 15 residues. In germline, CDR1 is SGHKS, CDR2 YYEKEE (reference sequence). The V and J ends lost 0 bases and 2 bases respectively, with 6 bases between them. This chain's CDR3 is CASSLAYTYNSPLHF. The CDR3 DNA reads TGTGCCAGCAGCTTGGCGTACACCTATAATTCACCCCTCCACTTT.

This clonotype was found many times. The chain employs TRBV3-1 and TRBJ2-7, with 7 bases identical to TRBD1. V lost 5 bases to trimming and J lost 3 bases; unmatched junction nucleotides: 19. Germline lookup yields CDR1 LGHDT and CDR2 YNNKEL (reference sequence). CDR3 length: 18 amino acids. CDR3 DNA: TGTGCCAGCAGCGACACTCTACAGGGGCAGGGGTTGGGCTACGAGCAGTACTTC. It specifies CASSDTLQGQGLGYEQYF.

Ten or more counts support this clonotype. This chain connects TRBV9 to TRBJ2-2; unclear D gene. Per the germline V gene, CDR1 is SGDLS and CDR2 is YYNGEE. With 4 bases removed from V and 4 bases from J, the gap between germline ends came to 11 bases. The CDR3 totals 14 residues. The CDR3 is CASSRVESTGELFF. CDR3 in DNA: TGTGCCAGCAGCCGGGTCGAGTCCACCGGGGAGCTGTTTTTT.

This clonotype was seen ten or more times. The V and J genes are TRBV5-1 and TRBJ1-1; weak D call: TRBD1 (5 bases). The CDR3 has 14 residues. Trimming took off 3 bases at V and 5 bases at J, with 14 bases between the two ends. In germline, CDR1 is SGHRS, CDR2 YFSETQ. This chain's CDR3 is CASSSTGIRTEAFF. The CDR3 DNA reads as TGCGCCAGCAGCTCTACAGGAATAAGAACTGAAGCTTTCTTT. Supplemented by reference TRBV5-1 and TRBJ1-1, the full variable domain reads KAGVTQTPRYLIKTRGQQVTLSCSPISGHRSVSWYQQTPGQGLQFLFEYFSETQRNKGNFPGRFSGRQFSNSRSEMNVSTLELGDSALYLCASSSTGIRTEAFFGQGTRLTVV.

This clonotype was counted at least ten times. The V gene is TRBV20-1, the J gene TRBJ2-7; possible D gene TRBD2, 5 bases. V was shortened by 3 bases and J by 6 bases, with 15 bases between the two germline ends. Germline V CDR1 and CDR2: DFQATT, SNEGSKA (reference sequence). The CDR3 is made up of 13 amino acids. CDR3 nucleotides: TGCAGTGCTAGTCAAGACGGCGCGGGCGAGCAGTACTTC. Translated, it gives CSASQDGAGEQYF.

This clonotype has at least ten counts. The genes are TRBV5-1 and TRBJ2-2; D may correspond to TRBD1 or TRBD2 (6 bases each). The V and J ends lost 4 bases and 5 bases respectively, with 12 bases between them. The CDR3 sequence is 14 residues long. Germline lookup yields CDR1 SGHRS and CDR2 YFSETQ. The CDR3: CASSPEGVTGELFF. The CDR3 DNA reads as TGCGCCAGCAGCCCGGAGGGGGTTACCGGGGAGCTGTTTTTT.

This clonotype was recorded at least ten times. The chain is built from TRBV18 and TRBJ2-5, with D uncertain. Germline V gene data show CDR1 as KGHSH and CDR2 as LQKENI. The CDR3 spans 12 residues. Trimming took 3 bases from V and 4 from J, leaving 6 bases between them. This chain's CDR3 is CASSPRGETQYF. CDR3 sequence (DNA): TGTGCCAGCTCACCGCGCGGAGAGACCCAGTACTTC.

A few counts support this clonotype. This chain connects TRBV12-3 or TRBV12-4 to TRBJ1-2; D unresolved. The CDR3 has 14 residues. V was pared by 3 bases and J by 5 bases, with 13 bases between. The CDR3 bases are TGTGCCAGCAGTTTTGGCAGCCCTATTTATGGCTACACCTTC. It yields the protein CASSFGSPIYGYTF.

In its sample, this clonotype was seen a few times. V gene TRBV7-2 combines with J gene TRBJ2-2, with no clear D. The V end lost 5 bases, the J end lost 3 bases, and 13 bases lay between the germline ends. Germline V gene lookup returns CDR1 SGHTA and CDR2 FQGNSA. CDR3 size: 15 residues. CDR3: CASSQLTLYTGELFF. The CDR3 DNA reads TGTGCCAGCAGCCAATTGACACTATACACCGGGGAGCTGTTTTTT.

This chain uses TRBV6-4 with TRBJ2-2; D is unclear. The V end was cut by 5 bases, the J end by 6 bases, with 10 bases between. Germline CDR1 MRHNA, CDR2 SNTAGT. The CDR3 is 13 residues long. Here the CDR3 reads CASSPSSAGELFF. Written as DNA, the CDR3 is TGTGCCAGCAGTCCATCTTCCGCCGGGGAGCTGTTTTTT.

This clonotype was seen repeatedly, ten times or more. This chain uses TRBV7-8 with TRBJ2-1, with D tentatively TRBD1 (6 bases). V gave up 1 base and J gave up 5 bases, with 18 bases separating them. Germline assignment: CDR1 SGHVS and CDR2 FQNEAQ. CDR3 length: 17 residues. CDR3: CASSLGYPGTYDNEQFF. CDR3 coding DNA: TGTGCCAGCAGCTTAGGGTACCCCGGGACATACGACAATGAGCAGTTCTTC.

This clonotype has ten or more counts. As DNA, the CDR3 is TGTGCCAGCAGTTACGCTGTGGGCATTAATTCACCCCTCCACTTT. Amino acids: CASSYAVGINSPLHF. This sequence joins TRBV6-5 and TRBJ1-6; D ambiguous. The germline V gene has CDR1 MNHEY and CDR2 SVGAGI. CDR3 length: 15 residues. Trimming pared 2 bases from V and 6 bases from J, leaving 11 bases between.

This clonotype was found many times. The gene calls are TRBV6-5 and TRBJ1-2; D perhaps matches TRBD1 (6 bases). V was cut by 2 bases and J by 3 bases, with 10 bases left in between. The CDR3 spans 14 residues. Germline V gene data show CDR1 as MNHEY and CDR2 as SVGAGI. CDR3 sequence (DNA): TGTGCCAGCAGTTACCCGGGGGCGGACTATGGCTACACCTTC. It is translated as CASSYPGADYGYTF.

This clonotype has at least ten counts. This rearrangement joins TRBV7-9 to TRBJ2-3; 10 bases map to TRBD2. CDR3 size: 13 residues. V shed 3 bases, J shed 6 bases, and the junction held 0 bases outside the gene matches. Looked up from germline, CDR1 is SEHNR and CDR2 is FQNEAQ (reference sequence). This CDR3 reads CASSLGLADTQYF. CDR3 nucleotides: TGTGCCAGCAGCTTGGGACTAGCGGATACGCAGTATTTT.

The chain has TRBV4-1 and TRBJ2-5; D possibly corresponds to TRBD2 (5 bases). Trimming took off 8 bases at V and 4 bases at J, with 17 bases between the two ends. This CDR3 is 14 amino acids long. CDR1 is MGHRA, CDR2 YSYEKL, per germline. CDR3 protein: CASQPVGSGETQYF. The CDR3 region has the DNA TGCGCCAGCCAACCGGTGGGGAGTGGAGAGACCCAGTACTTC.

This clonotype came up many times. The V and J genes are TRBV29-1 and TRBJ1-1; no definite D call. Germline CDR1 is SQVTM and CDR2 is ANQGSEA. This CDR3 is built from 13 residues. V was shortened by 7 bases and J by 1 base, with 13 bases between the two germline ends. The CDR3: CSASLTENTEAFF. DNA for the CDR3: TGCAGCGCAAGCCTGACGGAGAACACTGAAGCTTTCTTT.

The chain has TRBV13 and TRBJ2-2, with a possible D match to TRBD2 (6 bases). This CDR3 has 14 amino acids. Germline-derived CDR1 and CDR2 are PRHDT and FYEKMQ (reference sequence). V gave up 0 bases and J gave up 4 bases, with 6 bases separating them. CDR3 region: CASSLGTSTGELFF. The CDR3 nucleotides are TGTGCCAGCAGCTTAGGGACTAGCACCGGGGAGCTGTTTTTT.

At least ten counts were recorded for this clonotype. The chain employs TRBV5-6 and TRBJ2-5, with TRBD2 matching over 9 bases. After removal of 6 bases from V and 5 bases from J, the junction contained 14 bases not matched to a gene. Per the germline V gene, CDR1 is SGHDT and CDR2 is YYEEEE. This CDR3 has 16 residues. CDR3 nucleotide sequence: TGTGCCAGCACTTTGGGCGGGAGGGCCTTCGAGGAGACCCAGTACTTC. As protein: CASTLGGRAFEETQYF.